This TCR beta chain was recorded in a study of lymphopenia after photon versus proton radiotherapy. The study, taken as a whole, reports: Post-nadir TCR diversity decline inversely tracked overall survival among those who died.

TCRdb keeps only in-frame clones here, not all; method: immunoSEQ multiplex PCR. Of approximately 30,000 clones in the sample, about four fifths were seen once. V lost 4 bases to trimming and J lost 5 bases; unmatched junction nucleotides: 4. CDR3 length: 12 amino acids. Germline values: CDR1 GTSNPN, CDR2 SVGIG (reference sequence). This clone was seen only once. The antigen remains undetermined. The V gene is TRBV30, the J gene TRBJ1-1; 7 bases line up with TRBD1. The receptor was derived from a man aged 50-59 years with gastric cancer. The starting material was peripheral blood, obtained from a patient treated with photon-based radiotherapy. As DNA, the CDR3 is TGTGCCTGGAACCCAGGGGGTACTGAAGCTTTCTTT. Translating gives CAWNPGGTEAFF.